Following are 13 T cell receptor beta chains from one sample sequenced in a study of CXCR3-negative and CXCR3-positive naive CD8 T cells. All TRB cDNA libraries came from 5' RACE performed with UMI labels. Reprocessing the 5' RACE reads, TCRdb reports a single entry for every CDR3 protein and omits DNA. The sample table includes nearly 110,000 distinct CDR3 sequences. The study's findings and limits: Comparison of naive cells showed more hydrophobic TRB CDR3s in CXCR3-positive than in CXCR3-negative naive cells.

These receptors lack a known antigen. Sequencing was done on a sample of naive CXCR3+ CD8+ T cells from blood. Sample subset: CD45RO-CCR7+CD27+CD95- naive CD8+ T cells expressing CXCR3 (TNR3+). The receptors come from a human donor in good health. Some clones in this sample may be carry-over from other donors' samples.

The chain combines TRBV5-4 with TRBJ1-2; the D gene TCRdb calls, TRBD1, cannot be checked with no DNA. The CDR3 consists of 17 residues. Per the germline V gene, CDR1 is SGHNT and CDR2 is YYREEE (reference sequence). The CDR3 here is CASSPGTGGEADYGYTF.

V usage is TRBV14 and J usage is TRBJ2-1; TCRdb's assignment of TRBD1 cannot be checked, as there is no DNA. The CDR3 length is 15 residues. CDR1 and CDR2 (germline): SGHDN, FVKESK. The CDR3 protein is CASSPWGGTYNEQFF.

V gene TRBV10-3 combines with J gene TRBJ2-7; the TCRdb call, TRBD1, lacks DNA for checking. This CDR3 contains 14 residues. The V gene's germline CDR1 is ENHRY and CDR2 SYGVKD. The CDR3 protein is CAITEPGSISEQYF.

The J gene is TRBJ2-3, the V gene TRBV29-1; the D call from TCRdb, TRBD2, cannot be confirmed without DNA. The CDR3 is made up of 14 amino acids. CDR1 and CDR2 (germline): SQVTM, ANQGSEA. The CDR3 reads CSVQGLAGVDTQYF.

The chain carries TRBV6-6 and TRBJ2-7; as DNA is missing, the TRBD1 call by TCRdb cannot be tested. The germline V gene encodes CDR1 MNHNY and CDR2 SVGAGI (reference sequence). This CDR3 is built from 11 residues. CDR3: CASKTAYEQYF.

The CDR3: CSVEYGNTIYF. This chain connects TRBV29-1 to TRBJ1-3. This CDR3 spans 11 amino acids. The germline V gene has CDR1 SQVTM and CDR2 ANQGSEA.

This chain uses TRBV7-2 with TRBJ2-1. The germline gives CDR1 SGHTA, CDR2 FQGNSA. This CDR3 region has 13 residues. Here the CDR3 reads CASRPVAHNEQFF. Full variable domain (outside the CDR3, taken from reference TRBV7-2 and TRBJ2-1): GAGVSQSPSNKVTEKGKDVELRCDPISGHTALYWYRQSLGQGLEFLIYFQGNSAPDKSGLPSDRFSAERTGGSVSTLTIQRTQQEDSAVYLCASRPVAHNEQFFGPGTRLTVL.

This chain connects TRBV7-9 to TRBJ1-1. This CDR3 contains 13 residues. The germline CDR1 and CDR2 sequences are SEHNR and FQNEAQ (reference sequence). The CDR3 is CASSLGAGTEAFF.

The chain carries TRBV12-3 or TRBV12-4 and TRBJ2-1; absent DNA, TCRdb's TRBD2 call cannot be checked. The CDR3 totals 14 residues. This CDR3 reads CASDRTSGIGEQFF.

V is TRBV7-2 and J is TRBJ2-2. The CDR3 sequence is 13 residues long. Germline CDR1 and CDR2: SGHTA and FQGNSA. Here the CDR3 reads CASSWTVTGELFF.

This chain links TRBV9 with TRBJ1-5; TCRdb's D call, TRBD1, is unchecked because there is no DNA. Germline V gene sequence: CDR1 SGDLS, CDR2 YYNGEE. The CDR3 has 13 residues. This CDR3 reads CASSVIPGQPQHF.

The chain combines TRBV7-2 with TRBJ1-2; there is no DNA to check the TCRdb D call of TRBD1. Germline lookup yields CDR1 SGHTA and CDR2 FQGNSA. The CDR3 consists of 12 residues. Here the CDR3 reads CASSPGRAHVGF. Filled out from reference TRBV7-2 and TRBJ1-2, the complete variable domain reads GAGVSQSPSNKVTEKGKDVELRCDPISGHTALYWYRQSLGQGLEFLIYFQGNSAPDKSGLPSDRFSAERTGGSVSTLTIQRTQQEDSAVYLCASSPGRAHVGFGSGTRLTVV.

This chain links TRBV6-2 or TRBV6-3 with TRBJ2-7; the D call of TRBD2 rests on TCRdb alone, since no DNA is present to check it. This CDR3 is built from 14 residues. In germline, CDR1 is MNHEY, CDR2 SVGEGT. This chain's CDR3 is CASSGLKGSYEQYF.